This T cell receptor (beta chain) was profiled in a study of blood T cell repertoires in COVID-19. Study-level information: COVID-19 samples, acute and convalescent, were from the United States, Italy and Spain. T cells, B-cell-depleted T cells, or PBMCs provided the cDNA or gDNA that served as material.

Assay used: immunoSEQ multiplex PCR; TCRdb lists only in-frame clones, some missing. The sample carries hundreds of thousands of clones, about 90% recorded once. Each participant's cohort was designated according to participant-reported clinical history. CDR1 and CDR2 (germline): SGHRS, YFSETQ. V was clipped by 2 bases and J by 0 bases; unmatched bases: 3. The CDR3 loop spans 15 amino acids. The chain carries TRBV5-1 and TRBJ1-1, with 8 bases identical to TRBD1. The TCR originated in a woman under 30 with acute COVID-19. Sequenced input: PBMCs or T cells enriched from blood (not recorded which). The CDR3 region is CASSFRGPMNTEAFF. The CDR3 region has the DNA TGCGCCAGCAGCTTCAGGGGGCCGATGAACACTGAAGCTTTCTTT. Full variable domain (outside the CDR3, taken from reference TRBV5-1 and TRBJ1-1): KAGVTQTPRYLIKTRGQQVTLSCSPISGHRSVSWYQQTPGQGLQFLFEYFSETQRNKGNFPGRFSGRQFSNSRSEMNVSTLELGDSALYLCASSFRGPMNTEAFFGQGTRLTVV.